The present T cell receptor (beta chain) was sequenced within a study of blood T cell repertoires in COVID-19. On the study more broadly: In each case, the material was cDNA or gDNA derived from T cells, B-cell-depleted T cells, or PBMCs.

CDR1 and CDR2 (germline): SGHAT, FQNNGV. J gave up 4 bases and V 0 bases, and 3 bases lay outside the gene matches. This CDR3 is built from 16 residues. The method was immunoSEQ multiplex PCR; TCRdb's version includes in-frame clones alone and lacks a portion of them. This sample yields 200,000 to 250,000 clones, of which 65% to 85% are seen a single time; 2% to 2.5% belongs to the top ten. The source of this sequence is a woman aged 55-69 years with acute or convalescent COVID-19. The chain couples TRBV11-2 to TRBJ2-1; 10 nucleotides agree with TRBD2. The specimen was peripheral blood. CDR3 nucleotide sequence: TGTGCCAGCAGCTTAGAAGCGGGGGGGCGTTACAATGAGCAGTTCTTC. This encodes CASSLEAGGRYNEQFF.